This T cell receptor (beta chain) was sequenced for a study of OX40 agonist ivuxolimab in advanced cancers. Overall study context: Patients got intravenous ivuxolimab at 0.01 to 10 mg/kg every 2 weeks. Those enrolled were 80% to 85% male, with a mean age of 60 years and ages from about 20 to 90.

This table comes from immunoSEQ multiplex PCR, and its TCRdb copy is limited to in-frame clones, with some not included. The sample lists tens of thousands of clones, roughly 80% seen once, with under 2% in the top ten. Trimming removed 5 bases at V and 0 bases at J, with 19 bases between. This CDR3 comprises 17 residues. Germline V gives CDR1 SEHNR, CDR2 FQNEAQ (reference sequence). The sequencing used CD4+ or CD8+ T cells sorted from blood, collected in a trial of the OX40 agonist ivuxolimab. This TCR derives from an adult with an advanced solid tumor such as melanoma, head and neck, liver or kidney cancer. The chain uses TRBV7-9 and TRBJ1-1, with D possibly matching TRBD1 (6 bases). The CDR3 coding sequence is TGTGCCAGCAGCACCCGGACAGATCCTACAATGAACACTGAAGCTTTCTTT. This codes for CASSTRTDPTMNTEAFF.